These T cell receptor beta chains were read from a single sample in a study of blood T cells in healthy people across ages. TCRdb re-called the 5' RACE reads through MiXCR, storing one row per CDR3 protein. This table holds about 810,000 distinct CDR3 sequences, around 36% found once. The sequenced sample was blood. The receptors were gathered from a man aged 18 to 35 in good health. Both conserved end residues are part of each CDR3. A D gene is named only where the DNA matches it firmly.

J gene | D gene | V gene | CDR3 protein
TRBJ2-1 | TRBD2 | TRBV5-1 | CASSEGTSGNEQFF
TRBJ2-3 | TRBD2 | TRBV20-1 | CSANLAGTDTQYF
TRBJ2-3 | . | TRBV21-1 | CASSKVGTGLKGDTQYF
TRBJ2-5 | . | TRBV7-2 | CASSFGLNEQYF
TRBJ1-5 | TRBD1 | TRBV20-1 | CRARTGGGNQPQHF
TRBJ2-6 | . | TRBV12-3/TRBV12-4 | CASSYLRDSGANVLTF
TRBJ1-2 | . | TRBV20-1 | CSATGGVNYGYTF
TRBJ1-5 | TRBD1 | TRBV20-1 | CSALQGAASNQPQHF
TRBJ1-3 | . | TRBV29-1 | CSAFSGNTIYF
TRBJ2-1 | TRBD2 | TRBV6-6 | CASSYYRTSGDNEQFF
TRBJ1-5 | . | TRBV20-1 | CSARDLDLNQPQHF
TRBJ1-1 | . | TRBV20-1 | CSARFARSNTEAFF
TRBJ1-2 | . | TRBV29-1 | CNALGGSYGYTF
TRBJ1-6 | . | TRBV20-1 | CSARDRVSYNSPLHF
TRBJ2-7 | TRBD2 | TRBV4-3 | CASSQDWGGGYEQYF
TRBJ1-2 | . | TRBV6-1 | CASSPDILNYGYTF
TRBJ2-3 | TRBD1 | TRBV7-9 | CASVIGGVSTDTQYF
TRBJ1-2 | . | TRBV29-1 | CSVEDPTDGYTF
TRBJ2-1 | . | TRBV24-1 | CATSEKWTPHNEQFF
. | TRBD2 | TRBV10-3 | CAISELGTSGNNEQYF
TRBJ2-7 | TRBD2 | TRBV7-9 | CASSEPSSGGISYEQYF
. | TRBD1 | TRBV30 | CAWVQGRYEQYF
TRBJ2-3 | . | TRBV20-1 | CSARTQDSNPDTQYF
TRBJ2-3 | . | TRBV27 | CASSLWGDGSTDTQYF
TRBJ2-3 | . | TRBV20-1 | CSARRFSSTDTQYF
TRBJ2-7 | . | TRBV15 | CATSRDLSGMSSYEQYF
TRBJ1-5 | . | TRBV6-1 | CASSETSPFNQPQHF
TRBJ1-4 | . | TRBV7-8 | CASSSLSGDLFGLFF
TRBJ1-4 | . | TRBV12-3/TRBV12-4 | CASSLGGENEKLFF
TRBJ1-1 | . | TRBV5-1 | CASSSSGGRTRMNTEAFF
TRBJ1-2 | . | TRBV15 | CATSREGARNGYTF
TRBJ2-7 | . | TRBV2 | CAGGQSYEQYF
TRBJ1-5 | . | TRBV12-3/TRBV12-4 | CASSLWPYSNQPQHF
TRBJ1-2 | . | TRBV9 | CASGGGGPYYGYTF
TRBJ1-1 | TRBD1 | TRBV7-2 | CASSSDRAALGTEAFF
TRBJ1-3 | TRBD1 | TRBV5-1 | CASSPRVNRGINSGNTIYF
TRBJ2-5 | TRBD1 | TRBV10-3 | CAISERSHRGLETQYF
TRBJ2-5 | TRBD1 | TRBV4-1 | CASSQTQGSQETQYF
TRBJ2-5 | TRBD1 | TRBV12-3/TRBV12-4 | CASSRTMDRVVETQYF
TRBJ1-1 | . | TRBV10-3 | CAISKNEQNTEAFF
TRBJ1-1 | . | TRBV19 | CASSPGVRGGSEAFF
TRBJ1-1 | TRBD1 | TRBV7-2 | CASSLSDRPNTEAFF
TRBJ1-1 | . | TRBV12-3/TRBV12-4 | CASLQKNEAFF
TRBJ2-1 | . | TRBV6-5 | CASSDGPEREQFF
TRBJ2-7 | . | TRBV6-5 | CASRRQGGYEQYF
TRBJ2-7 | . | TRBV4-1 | CASTPRGTTYEQYF
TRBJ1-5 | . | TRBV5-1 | CASSPGNSNQPQHF
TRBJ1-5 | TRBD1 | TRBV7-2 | CASSQGQVQPQHF
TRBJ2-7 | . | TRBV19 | CASSATGTHEQYF
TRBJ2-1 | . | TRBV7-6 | CASSQSPYNEQFF
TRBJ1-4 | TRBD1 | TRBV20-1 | CSARGDRGRRLFF
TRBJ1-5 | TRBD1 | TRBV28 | CASSNLGTGAGQPQHF
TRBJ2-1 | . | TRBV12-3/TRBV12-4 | CASSLVRHSYNEQFF
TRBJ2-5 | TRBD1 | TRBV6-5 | CASSPLTGISEQYF